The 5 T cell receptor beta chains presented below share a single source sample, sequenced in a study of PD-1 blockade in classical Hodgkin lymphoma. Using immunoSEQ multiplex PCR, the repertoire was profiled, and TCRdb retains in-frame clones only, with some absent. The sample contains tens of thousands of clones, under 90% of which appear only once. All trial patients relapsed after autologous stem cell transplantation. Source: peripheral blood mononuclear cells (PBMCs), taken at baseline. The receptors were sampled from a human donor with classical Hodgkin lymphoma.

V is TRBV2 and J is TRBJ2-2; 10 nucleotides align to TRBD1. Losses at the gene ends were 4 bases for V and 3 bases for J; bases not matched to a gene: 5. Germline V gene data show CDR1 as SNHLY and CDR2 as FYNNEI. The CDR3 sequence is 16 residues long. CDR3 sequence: CASSGQGAVDTGELFF. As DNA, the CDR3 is TGTGCCAGCAGTGGACAGGGGGCGGTCGACACCGGGGAGCTGTTTTTT.

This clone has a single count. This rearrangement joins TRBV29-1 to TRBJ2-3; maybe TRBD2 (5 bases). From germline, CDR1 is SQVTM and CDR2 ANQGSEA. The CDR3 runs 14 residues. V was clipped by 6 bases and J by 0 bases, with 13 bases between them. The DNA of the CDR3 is TGCAGCGTACCCGGGGAGCGGAGCACAGATACGCAGTATTTT. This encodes CSVPGERSTDTQYF.

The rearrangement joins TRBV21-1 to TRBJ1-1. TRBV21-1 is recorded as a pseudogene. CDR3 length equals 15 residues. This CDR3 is CASSISREEGTEAFF. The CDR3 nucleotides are TGTGCCAGCAGCATTTCCAGGGAGGAGGGCACTGAAGCTTTCTTT.

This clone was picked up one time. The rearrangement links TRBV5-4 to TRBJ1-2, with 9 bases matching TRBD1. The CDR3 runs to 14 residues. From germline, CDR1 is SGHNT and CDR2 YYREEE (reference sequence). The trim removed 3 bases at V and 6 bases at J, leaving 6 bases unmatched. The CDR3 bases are TGTGCCAGCAGCTCAACAGGGGGCGGGGATGGCTACACCTTC. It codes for CASSSTGGGDGYTF.

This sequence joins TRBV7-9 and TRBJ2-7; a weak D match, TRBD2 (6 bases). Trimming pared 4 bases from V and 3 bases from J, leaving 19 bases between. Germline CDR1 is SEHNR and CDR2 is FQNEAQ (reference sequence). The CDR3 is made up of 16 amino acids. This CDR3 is CASSWAVGRGSYEQYF. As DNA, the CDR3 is TGTGCCAGCAGCTGGGCGGTGGGCCGGGGGAGCTACGAGCAGTACTTC.